This TCR beta chain was retrieved from a study of T cell changes during pregnancy in multiple sclerosis. CDR1 and CDR2 (germline): SNHLY, FYNNEI. CDR3 length: 16 amino acids. Losses at the gene ends were 6 bases for V and 4 bases for J; bases not matched to a gene: 9. Sequencing was performed with immunoSEQ multiplex PCR; in TCRdb, only in-frame clones are kept and a portion is missing. Seen here are 36,000 or so clones, around 91% observed once, and the top ten hold 11%. This chain joins TRBV2 and TRBJ1-3; TRBD1 matches at 10 bases. This sample comprised CD8+ T cells from peripheral blood mononuclear cells, obtained in the third trimester of pregnancy. The sequence was collected from a female donor with multiple sclerosis, enrolled in a pregnancy study. The CDR3 nucleotides are TGTGCCAGCAGGGCCGGGACAGGGGTGTTCGGAAACACCATATATTTT. This encodes CASRAGTGVFGNTIYF.